This paragraph reports one TCR beta chain. Its antigen is not known. These data come from a study of cytomegalovirus exposure and HLA in healthy donors. Overall study findings and caveats: Association of roughly 17,000 TCR beta sequences with HLA alleles was found at 0.05 false discovery rate in a later analysis. In a later analysis, TCR beta V- and J-gene trimming showed a link to a missense DCLRE1C variant.

In the PCR, 60 Vbeta and 13 Jbeta primers were used. Produced via immunoSEQ multiplex PCR; TCRdb's table is partial and in-frame only. Here the sample spans fewer than 150,000 clones, around 82% being singletons. The source is a man between 40 and 49 years old in good health and CMV-seropositive. The sequencing input was PBMCs.

The CDR3 bases are TGTGCCAGCAGCTTGGAGACAGGGTGGCCTGAAGCTTTCTTT. It translates to CASSLETGWPEAFF. The chain recombines TRBV5-6 with TRBJ1-1; the match to TRBD1 covers 7 bases. The V gene's germline CDR1 is SGHDT and CDR2 YYEEEE. The V gene end was trimmed by 0 bases and the J gene end by 6 bases; junction bases not matched to a gene: 5. The CDR3 runs 14 residues.